Shown below are 30 T cell receptor beta chains from a single sample sequenced in a study of cytomegalovirus exposure and HLA in healthy donors. The PCR employed 60 Vbeta primers together with 13 Jbeta primers. TCRdb keeps only in-frame clones here, not all; method: immunoSEQ multiplex PCR. The profile covers under 200,000 clones, with around three quarters appearing a single time and roughly 0.64% taken by the ten largest. The sequencing input was PBMCs. All receptors derive from a middle-aged woman in good health and CMV-seronegative.

This chain links TRBV27 with TRBJ2-7, with 12 bases fitting TRBD2. V lost 5 bases, J lost 0 bases, and 2 bases stayed unmatched. The CDR3 covers 15 residues. In germline, CDR1 is MNHEY, CDR2 SMNVEV (reference sequence). CDR3 loop: CASSKGLAGSYEQYF. The CDR3 DNA is TGTGCCAGCAGTAAGGGACTAGCGGGCTCCTACGAGCAGTACTTC.

The chain uses TRBV9 and TRBJ2-1, with TRBD2 matching 7 bases. The junction had 17 bases not matched to a gene; V was cut back by 1 base and J by 4 bases. The germline V gene encodes CDR1 SGDLS and CDR2 YYNGEE. The CDR3 spans 19 residues. The CDR3 region has the DNA TGTGCCAGCAGCGTAAGGGCTGGCCCGCGGGAGCGGCGGTACAATGAGCAGTTCTTC. This codes for CASSVRAGPRERRYNEQFF. Full variable domain (outside the CDR3, taken from reference TRBV9 and TRBJ2-1): DSGVTQTPKHLITATGQRVTLRCSPRSGDLSVYWYQQSLDQGLQFLIQYYNGEERAKGNILERFSAQQFPDLHSELNLSSLELGDSALYFCASSVRAGPRERRYNEQFFGPGTRLTVL.

This clone appeared a few times. The chain joins TRBV27 to TRBJ2-7; D is uncertain. The CDR3 is 14 residues long. With 2 bases removed from V and 3 bases from J, the gap between germline ends came to 11 bases. Germline V CDR1 and CDR2: MNHEY, SMNVEV (reference sequence). The CDR3: CASSLRVTIYEQYF. Here the CDR3 DNA reads TGTGCCAGCAGTTTACGGGTGACCATCTACGAGCAGTACTTC.

The V and J genes are TRBV5-1 and TRBJ2-5; the D gene is possibly TRBD1 (6 bases). V dropped 4 bases and J dropped 4 bases, with 14 bases sitting between them. Per the germline V gene, CDR1 is SGHRS and CDR2 is YFSETQ. The CDR3 runs to 14 residues. The CDR3 sequence is CASSPGALRETQYF. The DNA for the CDR3 is TGCGCCAGCAGCCCAGGGGCCCTGAGAGAGACCCAGTACTTC.

V and J are TRBV15 and TRBJ2-2; perhaps TRBD1 as D (5 bases). The ends were cut back, 5 bases at V and 5 bases at J, with 18 bases in the middle. Looked up from germline, CDR1 is LNHNV and CDR2 is YYDKDF (reference sequence). This CDR3 comprises 16 residues. The CDR3 is CATSGPGAGITGELFF. The CDR3 DNA sequence: TGTGCCACCAGCGGGCCTGGGGCAGGGATTACCGGGGAGCTGTTTTTT. Supplemented by reference TRBV15 and TRBJ2-2, the full variable domain reads DAMVIQNPRYQVTQFGKPVTLSCSQTLNHNVMYWYQQKSSQAPKLLFHYYDKDFNNEADTPDNFQSRRPNTSFCFLDIRSPGLGDTAMYLCATSGPGAGITGELFFGEGSRLTVL.

The genes are TRBV5-4 and TRBJ1-1, with 7 bases that match TRBD1. This CDR3 region has 15 residues. The V gene end was trimmed by 4 bases and the J gene end by 0 bases; junction bases not matched to a gene: 6. Germline lookup yields CDR1 SGHNT and CDR2 YYREEE (reference sequence). Here the CDR3 reads CASSPVTGLNTEAFF. CDR3 coding DNA: TGTGCCAGCAGCCCCGTGACAGGGCTGAACACTGAAGCTTTCTTT.

The chain links TRBV27 to TRBJ2-3, with D perhaps TRBD1 (5 bases). CDR1 MNHEY and CDR2 SMNVEV come from the germline V gene (reference sequence). This CDR3 spans 16 amino acids. V lost 1 base to trimming and J lost 0 bases, with 11 bases between them. This CDR3 is CASSLYGQGSTDTQYF. CDR3 nucleotides: TGTGCCAGCAGTTTATATGGCCAGGGAAGCACAGATACGCAGTATTTT.

The chain links TRBV9 to TRBJ2-3; no reliable D call. This CDR3 has 15 amino acids. Trimming took 0 bases from V and 0 from J, leaving 8 bases between them. Germline assignment: CDR1 SGDLS and CDR2 YYNGEE. The DNA of the CDR3 is TGTGCCAGCAGCGTAGGCCTATCTAGCACAGATACGCAGTATTTT. It yields the protein CASSVGLSSTDTQYF.

The sample holds one count of this clone. Other nucleotide sequences from this sample produce the same CDR3. The rearrangement joins TRBV14 to TRBJ1-1, with 8 bases lining up with TRBD1. Germline CDR1 SGHDN, CDR2 FVKESK. V gave up 3 bases and J gave up 0 bases; unmatched junction bases: 3. The CDR3 is made up of 15 amino acids. The CDR3 protein is CASSQRQGMNTEAFF. DNA for the CDR3: TGTGCCAGCAGCCAGCGACAGGGGATGAACACTGAAGCTTTCTTT.

V is TRBV28 and J is TRBJ1-5; D is unclear. The CDR3 extends over 12 amino acids. From germline, CDR1 is MDHEN and CDR2 SYDVKM. Trimming stripped 4 bases from V and 7 bases from J, with 8 bases between. CDR3 DNA sequence: TGTGCCAGCAGTTCGACAATACAGCCCCAGCATTTT. It yields the protein CASSSTIQPQHF.

The CDR3 loop reads CATSRGGRDQPQHF. The CDR3 bases are TGTGCCACCAGCAGAGGGGGCAGGGATCAGCCCCAGCATTTT. This sequence joins TRBV15 and TRBJ1-5, with D perhaps matching TRBD1 (5 bases). Germline CDR1 and CDR2: LNHNV and YYDKDF (reference sequence). The CDR3 contains 14 residues. Trimming left V 1 base short and J 5 bases short, with 9 bases between.

This clone showed up just a few times. The rearrangement joins TRBV7-6 to TRBJ1-1; D unresolved. Trimming shortened V by 4 bases and J by 5 bases, and 11 bases separated the two germline ends. The CDR3 spans 13 residues. Germline values: CDR1 SGHVS, CDR2 FNYEAQ. CDR3 amino acids: CASSSRLVTEAFF. The CDR3 DNA follows: TGTGCCAGCAGCTCCCGACTAGTGACTGAAGCTTTCTTT.

V and J are TRBV28 and TRBJ1-5; tentative D call: TRBD1 (6 bases). The CDR3 covers 16 residues. The ends were cut back, 6 bases at V and 0 bases at J, with 15 bases in the middle. Germline CDR1 reads MDHEN; CDR2 reads SYDVKM. The DNA for the CDR3 is TGTGCCAGCAGACCGGACAGAACGGGTAGCAATCAGCCCCAGCATTTT. It is translated as CASRPDRTGSNQPQHF.

The chain has TRBV30 and TRBJ1-1; D is perhaps TRBD1 (5 bases). This CDR3 spans 13 amino acids. Per the germline V gene, CDR1 is GTSNPN and CDR2 is SVGIG (reference sequence). The germline V and J ends were trimmed by 6 bases and 8 bases, with 19 bases remaining between them. DNA of the CDR3: TGTGCCTGTCCGGGTCGGGGGGGTAGGGAAGCTTTCTTT. Residues: CACPGRGGREAFF.

This sequence joins TRBV15 and TRBJ2-7; 11 bases line up with TRBD1. Per germline, CDR1 LNHNV and CDR2 YYDKDF (reference sequence). J was trimmed by 3 bases and V by 5 bases; bases with no gene match: 3. The CDR3 is 14 amino acids. The CDR3, as DNA: TGTGCCACCAGCGAAGGGACAGGGGGCTACGAGCAGTACTTC. The encoded protein is CATSEGTGGYEQYF.

The chain links TRBV4-1 to TRBJ2-7, with 10 bases fitting TRBD1. The CDR3 sequence is 15 residues long. Germline-derived CDR1 and CDR2 are MGHRA and YSYEKL. The V and J ends lost 2 bases and 6 bases, in that order; junction bases with no gene match: 7. The CDR3 DNA sequence: TGCGCCAGCAGCCAACGGGACAGGGGCTTTGGCGAGCAGTACTTC. Translated, it gives CASSQRDRGFGEQYF.

The chain carries TRBV4-1 and TRBJ1-2; 10 bases are a match to TRBD1. The CDR3 consists of 16 residues. V lost 0 bases and J lost 2; bases outside the gene matches: 3. Germline V CDR1 and CDR2: MGHRA, YSYEKL. The CDR3: CASSQDMGQGNYGYTF. For the CDR3, the DNA is TGCGCCAGCAGCCAAGATATGGGACAGGGGAACTATGGCTACACCTTC.

The chain is built from TRBV6-1 and TRBJ1-3; D might be TRBD1 (6 bases). Germline V gene sequence: CDR1 MNHNS, CDR2 SASEGT. The CDR3 length is 13 residues. V was pared by 5 bases and J by 4 bases, with 9 bases between. The CDR3 nucleotides read TGTGCCAGCAGTCCTGACAGGGGAAACACCATATATTTT. It is translated as CASSPDRGNTIYF.

This chain joins TRBV30 and TRBJ1-5; 8 bases agree with TRBD1. In germline, CDR1 is GTSNPN, CDR2 SVGIG (reference sequence). This CDR3 comprises 15 residues. With 3 bases clipped from V and 3 bases from J, the junction kept 7 bases outside the gene matches. The CDR3 bases are TGTGCCTGGAGAAGGACAGGGCCCCCCAATCAGCCCCAGCATTTT. Its translation is CAWRRTGPPNQPQHF.

The genes are TRBV29-1 and TRBJ1-6, with 8 bases aligning to TRBD1. The CDR3 runs to 13 residues. CDR1 SQVTM and CDR2 ANQGSEA come from the germline V gene. Germline trimming cut 4 bases from V and 9 bases from J; bases unmatched to any gene: 5. DNA of the CDR3: TGCAGCGTTGGGACAGGGTCTAGTTCACCCCTCCACTTT. Translating gives CSVGTGSSSPLHF.

This chain joins TRBV7-8 and TRBJ2-1, with TRBD1 as a possible D gene (6 bases). CDR1 is SGHVS and CDR2 is FQNEAQ in the germline V gene. V shed 0 bases and J shed 14 bases, with 14 bases lying between them. CDR3 size: 13 residues. The CDR3 sequence: CASSLALAGAEFF. The CDR3 DNA reads as TGTGCCAGCAGCTTAGCTCTGGCAGGGGCAGAGTTCTTC.

The chain combines TRBV4-3 with TRBJ1-3, with 11 bases matching TRBD1. The germline CDR1 and CDR2 sequences are LGHNA and YSLEER. CDR3 length: 16 amino acids. With V trimmed by 1 base and J by 5 bases, 4 bases remained unmatched. In nucleotides, the CDR3 is TGCGCCAGCAGCCAAGTAGGGACAGGGGGAAGAAACACCATATATTTT. Translating gives CASSQVGTGGRNTIYF.

This clone was detected only once. The gene calls are TRBV6-5 and TRBJ2-7; no clear D. The CDR3 extends over 11 amino acids. Trimming stripped 6 bases from V and 10 bases from J, with 13 bases between. Germline V lookup: CDR1 MNHEY, CDR2 SVGAGI. This chain's CDR3 is CASSHGGLQYF. The DNA for the CDR3 is TGTGCCAGCAGCCACGGCGGCCTCCAGTACTTC.

The rearrangement joins TRBV18 to TRBJ1-4; 9 nucleotides align to TRBD1. CDR3 length equals 17 residues. V lost 3 bases, J lost 5 bases, and 10 bases stayed unmatched. CDR1 is KGHSH, CDR2 LQKENI, per germline. The CDR3 sequence: CASSPGAQGAGNEKLFF. CDR3 in DNA: TGTGCCAGCTCACCTGGCGCACAGGGGGCCGGGAATGAAAAACTGTTTTTT.

The chain uses TRBV11-2 and TRBJ2-3; TRBD2 matches at 7 bases. CDR1 is SGHAT, CDR2 FQNNGV, per germline. The junction had 9 bases not matched to a gene; V was cut back by 5 bases and J by 4 bases. This CDR3 spans 15 amino acids. CDR3: CASSRTRAGADTQYF. CDR3 bases: TGTGCCAGCAGCAGGACTAGAGCTGGCGCAGATACGCAGTATTTT.

This sequence joins TRBV11-2 and TRBJ2-7; tentatively, D is TRBD1 (6 bases). The CDR3 spans 14 residues. The germline V gene has CDR1 SGHAT and CDR2 FQNNGV. V gave up 7 bases and J gave up 3 bases, with 16 bases separating them. As DNA, the CDR3 is TGTGCCAGCACCCCATCGGGGACAAACTACGAGCAGTACTTC. This sequence encodes CASTPSGTNYEQYF.

In nucleotides, the CDR3 is TGTGCCAGCAGCGCGGGAGCTTTGGGGTCAGGTGGCGAGCAGTACTTC. It encodes CASSAGALGSGGEQYF. The V call is TRBV9, the J call TRBJ2-7, with D perhaps TRBD2 (6 bases). This CDR3 is built from 16 residues. Trimming took 3 bases from V and 6 from J, leaving 22 bases between them. Germline lookup yields CDR1 SGDLS and CDR2 YYNGEE.

The chain joins TRBV5-3 to TRBJ2-5; perhaps TRBD1 as D (5 bases). TRBV5-3 is reported as an ORF; its role is uncertain. The CDR3 is made up of 15 amino acids. Trimming left V 4 bases short and J 6 bases short, with 19 bases between. CDR3 bases: TGTGCCAGAAGCAACGACAGCTACTCCAAGAAGACCCAGTACTTC. Translated, it gives CARSNDSYSKKTQYF.

V and J are TRBV5-8 and TRBJ2-7, with 10 bases matching TRBD1. This CDR3 region has 15 residues. Germline assignment: CDR1 SGHTS and CDR2 YDEGEE. Germline trimming cut 1 base from V and 5 bases from J; bases unmatched to any gene: 6. The CDR3 region has the DNA TGTGCCAGCAGCTTGAGCCCCGACAGGGGGCACGAGCAGTACTTC. Protein product: CASSLSPDRGHEQYF.

The chain is built from TRBV18 and TRBJ2-2, with TRBD1 matching 7 bases. There are 14 residues in the CDR3. V shed 5 bases, J shed 4 bases, and the junction held 4 bases outside the gene matches. Germline V gives CDR1 KGHSH, CDR2 LQKENI. The CDR3 nucleotides are TGTGCCAGCTCAGTACAGGGGTTCACCGGGGAGCTGTTTTTT. This sequence encodes CASSVQGFTGELFF.